Listed here are 27 T cell receptor beta chains from one sample, sequenced in a study of blood T cells in healthy people across ages. PCR was performed a second time for about 6 to 12 cycles using a sample-barcoded 5' primer and a J-beta primer mix. TCRdb analysed the 5' RACE reads with MiXCR anew, one entry per CDR3 protein. Of just under 900,000 distinct CDR3 sequences listed, 29% were seen once; the top ten hold 15% to 20%. The specimen sequenced was blood. The receptors originated from a woman at least 80 years old in good health.

This clonotype was seen only a few times. The chain recombines TRBV3-1 with TRBJ1-2, with 8 bases identical to TRBD1. J gave up 7 bases and V 1 base, and 8 bases lay outside the gene matches. Germline lookup yields CDR1 LGHDT and CDR2 YNNKEL (reference sequence). This CDR3 is 15 amino acids long. The CDR3 region has the DNA TGTGCCAGCAGCCAAGTGGGGACAGGTACTGCTGGCTACACCTTC. Encoded protein: CASSQVGTGTAGYTF.

This clonotype occurred many times. The chain couples TRBV5-1 to TRBJ1-2, with 9 bases that match TRBD1. The trim removed 5 bases at V and 2 bases at J, leaving 4 bases unmatched. This CDR3 is 14 amino acids long. Per germline, CDR1 SGHRS and CDR2 YFSETQ. CDR3 protein: CASRGTGLNYGYTF. CDR3 nucleotides: TGCGCCAGCAGGGGGACAGGGTTGAACTATGGCTACACCTTC.

The chain carries TRBV7-9 and TRBJ2-1; 12 bases line up with TRBD2. This CDR3 comprises 15 residues. Germline lookup yields CDR1 SEHNR and CDR2 FQNEAQ (reference sequence). J lost 8 bases, V lost 3 bases, and 5 bases had no gene match. The CDR3 coding sequence is TGTGCCAGCAGCTTTGGACTAGCGGGATGGGATGAGCAGTTCTTC. Amino acid sequence: CASSFGLAGWDEQFF.

This clonotype was recorded a few times. This chain connects TRBV20-1 to TRBJ1-4; the D gene is possibly TRBD1 (5 bases). Trimming removed 6 bases from V and 4 bases from J, with 9 bases in between. The CDR3 loop spans 12 amino acids. Germline assignment: CDR1 DFQATT and CDR2 SNEGSKA (reference sequence). CDR3 residues: CSAPGGNEKLFF. The CDR3 DNA is TGCAGTGCCCCCGGGGGTAATGAAAAACTGTTTTTT.

There are many counts of this clonotype. The chain couples TRBV5-5 to TRBJ1-6; 7 positions agree with TRBD1. The CDR3 contains 15 residues. Trimming took 4 bases from V and 7 from J; bases not matched to a gene: 8. CDR1 is SGHKS and CDR2 is YYEKEE in the germline V gene (reference sequence). DNA of the CDR3: TGTGCCAGCAGCCGGGACAGTCTCCCAAATTCACCCCTCCACTTT. Protein: CASSRDSLPNSPLHF.

This clonotype was seen repeatedly, ten times or more. The chain links TRBV6-5 to TRBJ1-2; possible D gene TRBD1, 6 bases. Germline CDR1 and CDR2: MNHEY and SVGAGI. The CDR3 runs to 16 residues. Deletions cut 5 bases from V and 7 bases from J, with 23 bases between. CDR3 amino acids: CASSSMWTALSGGYTF. The CDR3 nucleotides are TGTGCCAGCAGTAGCATGTGGACAGCCCTGTCCGGTGGCTACACCTTC.

This clonotype was seen more than once but under ten times. The CDR3 protein is CASSYDPGTGELFF. In DNA form, the CDR3 reads TGTGCCAGCAGCTACGACCCGGGGACCGGGGAGCTGTTTTTT. J is TRBJ2-2 and V is TRBV7-2; D is perhaps TRBD2 (5 bases). The CDR3 has 14 residues. The ends were cut back, 4 bases at V and 5 bases at J, with 11 bases in the middle. CDR1 and CDR2 from the germline V gene are SGHTA and FQGNSA.

This clonotype was detected many times. The chain combines TRBV6-2 or TRBV6-3 with TRBJ2-1; D may match TRBD1 or TRBD2 (5 bases each). The germline V gene encodes CDR1 MNHEY and CDR2 SVGEGT. The CDR3 has 15 residues. Between the trimmed V and J ends, which lost 6 bases and 4 bases, there was a span of 16 bases. CDR3 in amino acids: CASSISGTKYNEQFF. CDR3 nucleotides: TGTGCCAGCAGCATTTCAGGGACCAAATACAATGAGCAGTTCTTC.

This clonotype was recorded many times. Here the CDR3 reads CASSIRGGLAKNIQYF. CDR3 coding DNA: TGTGCCAGCAGCATTAGGGGGGGTCTAGCCAAAAACATTCAGTACTTC. The chain joins TRBV12-3 or TRBV12-4 to TRBJ2-4, with a tentative D call TRBD2 (7 bases). Trimming left V 6 bases short and J 0 bases short, with 15 bases between. This CDR3 spans 16 amino acids.

The V gene is TRBV29-1, the J gene TRBJ1-1; D gene unclear. V lost 5 bases, J lost 7 bases, and 11 bases lay in between. The CDR3 has 11 amino acids. Germline V lookup: CDR1 SQVTM, CDR2 ANQGSEA. CDR3 region: CSVISVGEAFF. As DNA, the CDR3 is TGCAGCGTTATTTCGGTCGGTGAAGCTTTCTTT.

J is TRBJ2-5 and V is TRBV2; D uncertain. Germline assignment: CDR1 SNHLY and CDR2 FYNNEI. Trimming shortened V by 1 base and J by 5 bases, and 11 bases separated the two germline ends. CDR3 length equals 14 residues. CDR3 coding DNA: TGTGCCAGCAGTGAAGTCTGGGGTTACGAGACCCAGTACTTC. Translating it yields CASSEVWGYETQYF. The complete variable domain, with remaining parts taken from reference TRBV2 and TRBJ2-5, reads EPEVTQTPSHQVTQMGQEVILRCVPISNHLYFYWYRQILGQKVEFLVSFYNNEISEKSEIFDDQFSVERPDGSNFTLKIRSTKLEDSAMYFCASSEVWGYETQYFGPGTRLLVL.

The V and J genes are TRBV20-1 and TRBJ2-7, with 15 bases lining up with TRBD2. V lost 6 bases to trimming and J lost 2 bases; unmatched junction nucleotides: 8. Germline CDR1 reads DFQATT; CDR2 reads SNEGSKA (reference sequence). The length of the CDR3 is 16 residues. CDR3 sequence: CSAYGLAGGNTYEQYF. The CDR3 DNA reads as TGCAGTGCCTACGGACTAGCGGGGGGGAATACCTACGAGCAGTACTTC.

This clonotype was detected many times. J is TRBJ2-5 and V is TRBV5-1; TRBD2 is a possible D gene (5 bases). The V gene lost 1 base and the J gene lost 1 base, with 8 bases spanning the gap. The CDR3 extends over 14 amino acids. Germline CDR1 and CDR2: SGHRS and YFSETQ. For the CDR3, the DNA is TGCGCCAGCAGCTTGCTTCGGGGCCAAGAGACCCAGTACTTC. Translating it yields CASSLLRGQETQYF.

This clonotype occurred many times. This sequence joins TRBV7-2 and TRBJ2-1, with TRBD2 identical over 13 bases. The V gene end was trimmed by 5 bases and the J gene end by 7 bases; junction bases not matched to a gene: 8. The germline CDR1 and CDR2 sequences are SGHTA and FQGNSA. The CDR3 runs 16 residues. CDR3 region: CASSKSGLAGVNEQFF. In DNA, the CDR3 is TGTGCCAGCAGCAAGAGTGGACTAGCGGGGGTGAATGAGCAGTTCTTC.

The table lists this clonotype with many counts. The chain is built from TRBV7-9 and TRBJ2-7; D is perhaps TRBD1 (6 bases). The germline gives CDR1 SEHNR, CDR2 FQNEAQ (reference sequence). With 1 base removed from V and 6 bases from J, the gap between germline ends came to 10 bases. This CDR3 contains 13 residues. As DNA, the CDR3 is TGTGCCAGCAGCTTAGATTCAGGGGCCGAGCAGTACTTC. Translation gives CASSLDSGAEQYF.

On this clonotype itself: A read error may explain this, as a much larger clone is one base away. The chain couples TRBV6-1 to TRBJ2-4, with 8 bases aligning to TRBD1. The end of the DNA aligns better with TRBJ2-7, so the J call may be wrong. The CDR3 loop spans 13 amino acids. The germline gives CDR1 MNHNS, CDR2 SASEGT. This CDR3 reads CAGSNGQGREQYF. The CDR3 bases are TGTGCCGGCAGTAATGGACAGGGACGCGAGCAGTACTTC.

This clonotype was seen ten or more times. The chain recombines TRBV7-2 with TRBJ2-2; 7 bases line up with TRBD2. The germline gives CDR1 SGHTA, CDR2 FQGNSA. J was trimmed by 4 bases and V by 5 bases; bases with no gene match: 7. CDR3 length equals 15 residues. CDR3 bases: TGTGCCAGCAGCCCGGAGGCTAGCGGCACCGGGGAGCTGTTTTTT. This codes for CASSPEASGTGELFF.

Many counts were recorded for this clonotype. This chain joins TRBV5-1 and TRBJ2-7; D unresolved. V gave up 1 base and J gave up 5 bases, with 7 bases separating them. The CDR3 is made up of 12 amino acids. Looked up from germline, CDR1 is SGHRS and CDR2 is YFSETQ. The CDR3 nucleotides are TGCGCCAGCAGCTTGTGGCAGAACGAGCAGTACTTC. This encodes CASSLWQNEQYF.

About this clonotype: This may come from a read error, since a much larger clone is one base off. The gene calls are TRBV28 and TRBJ2-1; D is possibly TRBD2 (6 bases). CDR1 and CDR2 (germline): MDHEN, SYDVKM. Trimming pared 8 bases from V and 7 bases from J, leaving 24 bases between. The CDR3 totals 16 residues. The CDR3 DNA reads as TGTGCCAGCCTTTTGGAGGGAGACATTCTAGCGAATGAGCAGTTCTTC. Encoded protein: CASLLEGDILANEQFF. The entire variable domain, with the rest obtained from reference TRBV28 and TRBJ2-1, is as follows: DVKVTQSSRYLVKRTGEKVFLECVQDMDHENMFWYRQDPGLGLRLIYFSYDVKMKEKGDIPEGYSVSREKKERFSLILESASTNQTSMYLCASLLEGDILANEQFFGPGTRLTVL.

This clonotype was found many times. The rearrangement uses TRBV20-1 and TRBJ2-7; TRBD1 agrees at 11 bases. The germline CDR1 and CDR2 sequences are DFQATT and SNEGSKA (reference sequence). The V and J ends lost 5 bases and 6 bases, in that order; junction bases with no gene match: 12. This CDR3 is 15 amino acids long. This chain's CDR3 is CSAGGGQGGVSEQYF. In DNA form, the CDR3 reads TGCAGTGCTGGCGGGGGACAGGGGGGGGTGTCCGAGCAGTACTTC.

A few counts support this clonotype. This chain uses TRBV18 with TRBJ2-7, with D tentatively TRBD1 (7 bases). CDR1 is KGHSH and CDR2 is LQKENI in the germline V gene. Trimming shortened V by 3 bases and J by 3 bases, and 12 bases separated the two germline ends. The CDR3 consists of 14 residues. This chain's CDR3 is CASSPQGGFYEQYF. CDR3 in DNA: TGTGCCAGCTCACCTCAGGGGGGATTCTACGAGCAGTACTTC.

To note about this clonotype: The junction departs from germline at one end; a sequencing error may be responsible. The CDR3 nucleotides are TGTGCCAGCAGTCCGGGACTAGCGGGTTGGATCTCCCACAATGAGCAGTTCTTC. Its protein is CASSPGLAGWISHNEQFF. The V gene is TRBV12-3 or TRBV12-4, the J gene TRBJ2-1; 12 nucleotides line up with TRBD2. The CDR3 loop spans 18 amino acids.

This chain joins TRBV3-1 and TRBJ1-1; 10 positions match TRBD1. The CDR3 is 17 residues long. With 5 bases clipped from V and 0 bases from J, the junction kept 9 bases outside the gene matches. Germline V gene data show CDR1 as LGHDT and CDR2 as YNNKEL (reference sequence). CDR3 DNA sequence: TGTGCCAGCAGCTTGCGACAGGACAGGGGGGTGAACACTGAAGCTTTCTTT. It yields the protein CASSLRQDRGVNTEAFF.

With respect to this clonotype: This may come from a read error, since a much larger clone is one base off. The chain uses TRBV4-3 and TRBJ2-1, with TRBD2 identical over 13 bases. Near its end, the DNA agrees better with TRBJ2-7, so the J call may be wrong. Germline V gene data show CDR1 as LGHNA and CDR2 as YSLEER. The CDR3 contains 19 residues. For the CDR3, the DNA is TGCGCCAGCAGATTCCCGGGACTAGCGGGGAGGAGCTCCTACAATGAGCAGTACTTC. Its protein product is CASRFPGLAGRSSYNEQYF.

This clonotype was detected many times. The rearrangement uses TRBV29-1 and TRBJ2-6; D is ambiguous. V gave up 5 bases and J gave up 4 bases, with 24 bases separating them. The CDR3 is made up of 18 amino acids. Germline values: CDR1 SQVTM, CDR2 ANQGSEA. The CDR3 spells CSVTTPYRTRWGANVLTF. In nucleotides, the CDR3 is TGCAGCGTTACCACCCCTTATAGAACTCGGTGGGGGGCCAACGTCCTGACTTTC.

A note on this clonotype: A much larger clone differs from this one at a single base, so this may be a read error. The gene calls are TRBV7-6 and TRBJ2-1; 9 bases map to TRBD2. The tail of the sequence fits TRBJ2-7 better, so the J call may be wrong. This CDR3 has 17 residues. CDR1 SGHVS and CDR2 FNYEAQ come from the germline V gene. The DNA of the CDR3 is TGTGCCAGCAGCTTAATTATGCGGGGGGGCACCTACAATGAGCAGTACTTC. Encoded protein: CASSLIMRGGTYNEQYF.

This clonotype was seen a few times. V gene TRBV12-3 or TRBV12-4 combines with J gene TRBJ2-1; 11 bases are shared with TRBD2. After removal of 3 bases from V and 0 bases from J, the junction contained 1 base not matched to a gene. The length of the CDR3 is 16 residues. The CDR3 bases are TGTGCCAGCAGTTTTACTAGCGGGAGCTCCTACAATGAGCAGTTCTTC. Translation: CASSFTSGSSYNEQFF.